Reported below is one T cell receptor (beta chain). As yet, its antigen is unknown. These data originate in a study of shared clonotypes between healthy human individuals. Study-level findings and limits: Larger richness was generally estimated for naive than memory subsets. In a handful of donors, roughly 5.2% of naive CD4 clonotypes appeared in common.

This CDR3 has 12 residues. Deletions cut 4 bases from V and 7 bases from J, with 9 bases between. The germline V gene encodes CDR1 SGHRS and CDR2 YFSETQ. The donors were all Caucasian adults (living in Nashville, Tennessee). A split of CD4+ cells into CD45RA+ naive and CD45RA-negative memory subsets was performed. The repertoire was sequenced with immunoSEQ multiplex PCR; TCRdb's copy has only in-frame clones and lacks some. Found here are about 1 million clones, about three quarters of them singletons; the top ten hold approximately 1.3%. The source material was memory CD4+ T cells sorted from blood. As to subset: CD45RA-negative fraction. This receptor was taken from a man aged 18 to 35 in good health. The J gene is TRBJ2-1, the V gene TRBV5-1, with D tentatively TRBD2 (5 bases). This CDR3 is CASSPDWNEQFF. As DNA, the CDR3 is TGCGCCAGCAGCCCGGACTGGAATGAGCAGTTCTTC.